This T cell receptor beta chain was sequenced for a study of molecular identifiers for immune sequencing clone quantification. Findings and caveats of the study: With a barcode shared among identical TCR molecules, highly expanded clone sizes could be underestimated.

The CDR3 spans 15 residues. CDR1 and CDR2 from the germline V gene are SEHNR and FQNEAQ (reference sequence). With 5 bases clipped from V and 2 bases from J, the junction kept 6 bases outside the gene matches. TCRdb reanalysed the PCR reads using MiXCR and keeps one entry per CDR3 protein. The repertoire includes about 300,000 distinct CDR3 sequences, about 21% of them detected once, and approximately 0.85% sits in the top ten. Comment on this clonotype: Its target is not known. This likely comes from a read error, as the CDR3 has no conserved phenylalanine or tryptophan at its end.

The source is a human donor in good health. Some libraries in this study had Jurkat cell RNA spiked in. The sequenced sample consisted of naive CD8+ T cells from blood, with Jurkat cell RNA spiked in. Subset: FACS-sorted CD8+CD4-CCR7+CD45RA+ naive T cells. The J gene is TRBJ2-3, the V gene TRBV7-9; 8 bases match TRBD2. CDR3 region: CASSKRLAHTDTQYL. For the CDR3, the DNA is TGTGCCAGCAGCAAACGACTAGCGCACACAGATACGCAGTATCTT.